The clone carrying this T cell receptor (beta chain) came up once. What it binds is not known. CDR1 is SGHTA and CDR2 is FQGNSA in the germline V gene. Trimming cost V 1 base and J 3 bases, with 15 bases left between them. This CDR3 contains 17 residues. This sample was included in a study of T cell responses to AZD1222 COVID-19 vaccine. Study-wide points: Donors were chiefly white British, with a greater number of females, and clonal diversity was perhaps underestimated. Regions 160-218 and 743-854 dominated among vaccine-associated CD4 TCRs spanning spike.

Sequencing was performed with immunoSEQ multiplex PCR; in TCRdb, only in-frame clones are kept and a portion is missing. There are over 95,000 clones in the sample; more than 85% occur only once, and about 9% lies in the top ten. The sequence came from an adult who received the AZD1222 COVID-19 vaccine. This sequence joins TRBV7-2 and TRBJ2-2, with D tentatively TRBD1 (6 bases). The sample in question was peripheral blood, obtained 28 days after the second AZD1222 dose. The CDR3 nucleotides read TGTGCCAGCAGCTTAGGTGGCAGGGGAGCGGACACCGGGGAGCTGTTTTTT. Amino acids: CASSLGGRGADTGELFF.